The entry below gives a single T cell receptor beta chain sequence along with its context. Its antigen is not identified. The data derive from a study of long-term antiretroviral therapy in people with HIV. Version v3.0 of the immunoSEQ assay ran at survey level. Sequencing was performed with immunoSEQ multiplex PCR; in TCRdb, only in-frame clones are kept and a portion is missing. The sample lists roughly 18,000 clones, 91% occurring once. Study-level points and caveats: Diversity remained lower than transplant donor controls, even though it increased after ART. Pre-ART clonal expansions dominated every time point's repertoire.

The sequence derives from a man aged 45-65 years with HIV. The sequences come from unsorted PBMCs, collected 3 years after starting antiretroviral therapy.

In DNA form, the CDR3 reads TGTGCCACCAGCAGAGATTCAGGGTTTAACAATGAGCAGTTCTTC. Translated: CATSRDSGFNNEQFF. The gene calls are TRBV15 and TRBJ2-1; weak D call: TRBD1 (5 bases). With 0 bases removed from V and 5 bases from J, the gap between germline ends came to 11 bases. CDR3 length: 15 residues. Germline assignment: CDR1 LNHNV and CDR2 YYDKDF (reference sequence). Variable domain in full (rest from reference TRBV15 and TRBJ2-1): DAMVIQNPRYQVTQFGKPVTLSCSQTLNHNVMYWYQQKSSQAPKLLFHYYDKDFNNEADTPDNFQSRRPNTSFCFLDIRSPGLGDTAMYLCATSRDSGFNNEQFFGPGTRLTVL.